These T cell receptor beta chains were read from a single sample in a study of T cells in Graves' hyperthyroidism and ophthalmopathy. MiXCR was run by TCRdb on the multiplex PCR reads, yielding one entry per CDR3 protein. This table has a few hundred thousand distinct CDR3 sequences, about 14% appearing once. Input material: blood. Receptors were obtained from a woman in her twenties or thirties with Graves' hyperthyroidism that later progressed to Graves' ophthalmopathy. Each CDR3 is given with its conserved first and last residue. Fields, in order: D gene, clone size, J gene, V gene, CDR3 protein, CDR3 DNA. A D gene is named only where the DNA matches it firmly. Clone size is given for some rows only: seen once, a few or many times, or a class if the clone is expanded.

NA few TRBJ1-5 TRBV27 CASRSVNQPQHF TGTGCCAGCAGATCGGTCAATCAGCCCCAGCATTTT
TRBD2 many TRBJ2-7 TRBV12-3/TRBV12-4 CASSLAGGSSYEQYF TGTGCCAGCAGTTTGGCGGGAGGGAGCTCCTACGAGCAGTACTTC
NA NA TRBJ1-5 TRBV10-3 CAISPDRSNQPQHF TGTGCCATCAGCCCGGACAGATCAAATCAGCCCCAGCATTTT
NA many TRBJ2-5 TRBV7-2 CASSLRQGTQYF TGTGCCAGCAGCTTACGACAAGGGACCCAGTACTTC
NA NA TRBJ1-1 TRBV3-1 CASSQGKTTESFF TGTGCCAGCAGCCAAGGGAAGACCACTGAATCTTTCTTT
NA many TRBJ2-5 TRBV6-4 CASSDSESGTQYF TGTGCCAGCAGTGACTCGGAATCGGGGACCCAGTACTTC
TRBD2 NA TRBJ2-7 TRBV20-1 CSASRLAEMSSYEQYF TGCAGTGCTAGTAGACTAGCGGAGATGAGCTCCTACGAGCAGTACTTC
NA many TRBJ2-4 TRBV27 CASSSPSIAENIQYF TGTGCCAGCAGCTCGCCGTCAATAGCGGAAAACATTCAGTACTTC
NA NA TRBJ2-1 TRBV4-1 CASSQDLAFHSRGEQFF TGCGCCAGCAGCCAAGACCTAGCCTTTCATTCAAGAGGTGAGCAGTTCTTC
NA few TRBJ1-2 TRBV24-1 CATSDHVGYTF TGTGCCACCAGTGACCACGTCGGCTACACCTTC
TRBD1 few TRBJ1-1 TRBV5-1 CASSASGTATEAFF TGCGCCAGCAGCGCTTCCGGGACAGCCACTGAAGCTTTCTTT
TRBD2 many TRBJ2-3 TRBV10-3 CAISESTGGPDTQYF TGTGCCATCAGTGAGTCGACGGGGGGTCCAGATACGCAGTATTTT
NA NA TRBJ1-1 TRBV5-8 CASSLEGSVTEAFF TGTGCCAGCAGCTTGGAGGGCAGTGTTACTGAAGCTTTCTTT
NA many TRBJ2-3 TRBV24-1 CATSDIQGHASTDTQYF TGTGCCACCAGTGACATACAGGGCCACGCTAGCACAGATACGCAGTATTTT
NA few TRBJ1-1 TRBV25-1 CASSEFNTEAFF TGTGCCAGCAGTGAATTCAACACTGAAGCTTTCTTT
NA many TRBJ2-2 TRBV10-3 CAARNEAGELFF TGTGCCGCCCGCAACGAGGCCGGGGAGCTGTTTTTT
NA many TRBJ2-1 TRBV20-1 CSARGPAAYNEQFF TGCAGTGCTAGAGGCCCAGCGGCCTACAATGAGCAGTTCTTC
TRBD1 NA TRBJ2-1 TRBV4-3 CASSQDRTGGRDEQFF TGCGCCAGCAGCCAAGATCGGACAGGGGGTCGTGATGAGCAGTTCTTC
TRBD2 many TRBJ2-5 TRBV7-2 CASSLGRGSGGRETQYF TGTGCCAGCAGCTTAGGGCGGGGTAGCGGGGGGAGGGAGACCCAGTACTTC
TRBD2 many TRBJ2-1 TRBV10-3 CAIYSSGSNEQFF TGTGCCATCTATTCTAGCGGGAGCAATGAGCAGTTCTTC
NA many TRBJ1-1 TRBV12-3/TRBV12-4 CASKLGGGNTEAFF TGTGCCAGCAAGCTAGGGGGGGGGAACACTGAAGCTTTCTTT
NA many TRBJ2-1 TRBV30 CAWGETKQFF TGTGCCTGGGGGGAAACGAAGCAGTTCTTC
NA NA TRBJ2-3 TRBV7-3 CASSHRGPDTQYF TGTGCCAGCAGCCATAGGGGCCCAGATACGCAGTATTTT
TRBD1 many TRBJ1-1 TRBV28 CASRVRGLNTEAFF TGTGCCAGCAGGGTCAGGGGGCTGAACACTGAAGCTTTCTTT
TRBD2 many TRBJ2-1 TRBV12-3/TRBV12-4 CASSFVLSREAYNEQFF TGTGCCAGCAGTTTTGTACTGTCGCGGGAGGCCTACAATGAGCAGTTCTTC
NA NA TRBJ1-1 TRBV4-1 CASSHPSGNTEAFF TGCGCCAGCAGCCACCCTTCAGGGAACACTGAAGCTTTCTTT
NA many TRBJ1-2 TRBV27 CASGSAGGGGYTF TGTGCCAGCGGGTCAGCCGGAGGTGGCGGCTACACCTTC
NA many TRBJ2-7 TRBV6-2/TRBV6-3 CATRTGATYEQYF TGTGCCACCCGAACCGGCGCAACCTACGAGCAGTACTTC
NA many TRBJ1-1 TRBV7-9 CASSLAPLDSSTEAFF TGTGCCAGCAGCTTAGCGCCTCTAGACAGTAGCACTGAAGCTTTCTTT
NA many TRBJ2-3 TRBV25-1 CASSEYGDTQYF TGTGCCAGCAGTGAATATGGAGATACGCAGTATTTT
TRBD2 few TRBJ2-7 TRBV27 CASSPGTRGKEQYF TGTGCCAGCAGTCCCGGGACTAGGGGGAAAGAGCAGTACTTC
NA NA TRBJ1-1 TRBV9 CASTGLGAEAFF TGTGCCAGCACAGGGTTAGGGGCTGAAGCTTTCTTT
TRBD1 NA TRBJ1-2 TRBV19 CASSIISGQGVGDYGYTF TGTGCCAGTAGTATTATATCCGGACAGGGGGTTGGTGACTATGGCTACACCTTC
TRBD1 few TRBJ1-2 TRBV6-5 CASSYSITGTGNYGYTF TGTGCCAGCAGTTACTCGATTACCGGGACAGGGAATTATGGCTACACCTTC
NA NA TRBJ2-1 TRBV12-3/TRBV12-4 CASSLDSVSYNEQFF TGTGCCAGCAGCCTAGACTCGGTCTCATACAATGAGCAGTTCTTC
NA many TRBJ1-5 TRBV12-3/TRBV12-4 CASTRRSGDQPQHF TGTGCCAGCACCAGGCGAAGTGGAGATCAGCCCCAGCATTTT
NA many TRBJ1-1 TRBV7-9 CASSLRGGLAEAFF TGTGCCAGCAGCTTAAGGGGGGGATTGGCTGAAGCTTTCTTT
TRBD1 many TRBJ2-7 TRBV6-1 CASRTTGGGSYEQYF TGTGCCAGCAGAACGACAGGGGGGGGCTCCTACGAGCAGTACTTC
TRBD2 many TRBJ2-1 TRBV11-2 CASSLVRESSYNEQFF TGTGCCAGCAGCTTAGTGCGGGAGAGCTCCTACAATGAGCAGTTCTTC
TRBD2 many TRBJ2-3 TRBV20-1 CSAAGGAATTDTQYF TGCAGTGCTGCCGGGGGGGCGGCTACCACAGATACGCAGTATTTT
NA NA TRBJ1-4 TRBV9 CASSVGPATNEKLFF TGTGCCAGCAGCGTAGGGCCGGCAACTAATGAAAAACTGTTTTTT
NA many TRBJ2-3 TRBV3-1 CASSQYDRDTQYF TGTGCCAGCAGCCAATATGATCGGGATACGCAGTATTTT
NA many TRBJ1-2 TRBV6-1 CASSSMDSPRRYYGYTF TGTGCCAGCAGCTCAATGGACAGTCCTAGGAGGTACTATGGCTACACCTTC
NA NA TRBJ2-5 TRBV20-1 CSARFGGRGETQYF TGCAGTGCTAGGTTTGGGGGTCGCGGAGAGACCCAGTACTTC
NA many TRBJ2-2 TRBV2 CASKTDSNTGELFF TGTGCCAGCAAAACGGACAGTAACACCGGGGAGCTGTTTTTT
NA few TRBJ2-7 TRBV6-1 CASTQDYEQYF TGTGCCAGTACACAGGACTACGAGCAGTACTTC
NA NA TRBJ2-7 TRBV5-5 CASSLGGMESYEQYF TGTGCCAGCAGCTTGGGGGGAATGGAATCCTACGAGCAGTACTTC
TRBD2 NA TRBJ2-4 TRBV7-6 CASSLAGGAGDIQYF TGTGCCAGCAGCTTAGCTGGCGGGGCGGGAGACATTCAGTACTTC
TRBD1 few TRBJ2-3 TRBV5-5 CASSMVIQTGGVDTQYF TGTGCCAGCAGCATGGTTATACAAACAGGGGGCGTAGATACGCAGTATTTT
TRBD1 many TRBJ2-5 TRBV7-9 CASSPGAGTGYQETQYF TGTGCCAGCAGCCCAGGGGCCGGGACAGGGTACCAAGAGACCCAGTACTTC
TRBD2 many TRBJ2-3 TRBV4-3 CASSQDSGRTDTQYF TGCGCCAGCAGCCAAGATAGCGGGAGGACAGATACGCAGTATTTT
TRBD2 few TRBJ2-1 TRBV20-1 CSAGRGSEQFF TGCAGTGCTGGGCGCGGGAGTGAGCAGTTCTTC
TRBD1 few TRBJ2-1 TRBV3-1 CASSQGTGALMAFF TGTGCCAGCAGCCAAGGTACAGGGGCCCTAATGGCGTTCTTC
NA many TRBJ1-6 TRBV2 CAVGAPDSPLHF TGTGCCGTCGGGGCCCCGGATTCACCCCTCCACTTT
NA NA TRBJ1-5 TRBV7-8 CASSFGGRVNQPQHF TGTGCCAGCAGCTTCGGAGGGCGGGTCAATCAGCCCCAGCATTTT
NA many TRBJ2-3 TRBV3-1 CASSQGSVTQYF TGTGCCAGCAGCCAAGGGAGTGTGACGCAGTATTTT
TRBD2 many TRBJ2-1 TRBV27 CASSSYQLAVLYNEQFF TGTGCCAGCAGTTCCTACCAACTAGCGGTCCTTTACAATGAGCAGTTCTTC